The next 7 T cell receptor beta chains were all read from a single sample in a study of blood T cells in healthy people across ages. Then a second PCR, running roughly 7 to 11 cycles, was carried out with a sample-barcoded 5' primer and a J-beta primer mix. TCRdb reprocessed the 5' RACE reads with MiXCR, giving one entry per CDR3 protein. This sample has 750,000 to 950,000 distinct CDR3 sequences; around 29% occur once, and the top ten carry 10% to 13%. A further study also used this sample, focusing on T cells of mothers and their children.

Material for sequencing was blood. The receptors stem from a woman aged 40 to 55 in good health.

The V and J genes are TRBV7-8 and TRBJ2-5, with 7 bases identical to TRBD1. With V trimmed by 5 bases and J by 5 bases, 17 bases remained unmatched. Germline V lookup: CDR1 SGHVS, CDR2 FQNEAQ. This CDR3 is built from 17 residues. CDR3 DNA sequence: TGTGCCAGCAGCCGTAGGCCCGGGACAGAGGTTCGGGAGACCCAGTACTTC. Translation gives CASSRRPGTEVRETQYF.

This clonotype occurred a few times. This chain uses TRBV28 with TRBJ2-1; TRBD1 or TRBD2 may be the D gene (5 bases each). The germline gives CDR1 MDHEN, CDR2 SYDVKM. CDR3 length: 15 residues. Trimming stripped 3 bases from V and 7 bases from J, with 16 bases between. In DNA form, the CDR3 reads TGTGCCAGCAGTTTGGTCAGGGACGGAAAGAATGAGCAGTTCTTC. It is translated as CASSLVRDGKNEQFF.

Here the CDR3 reads CASSYQDRANTEAFF. The CDR3 bases are TGTGCCAGCAGTTACCAGGACAGGGCGAACACTGAAGCTTTCTTT. This chain joins TRBV7-9 and TRBJ1-1, with 8 bases lining up with TRBD1. The J segment lost 1 base and the V segment lost 6 bases, leaving 7 bases of the junction unmatched. Per the germline V gene, CDR1 is SEHNR and CDR2 is FQNEAQ (reference sequence). The CDR3 contains 15 residues.

CDR3 loop: CASSPTRQGASGYTF. Here the CDR3 DNA reads TGTGCCAGCAGCCCCACCAGACAGGGGGCAAGTGGCTACACCTTC. This chain joins TRBV3-1 and TRBJ1-2, with 10 bases matching TRBD1. The V and J ends lost 4 bases and 7 bases, in that order; junction bases with no gene match: 9. Germline loops: CDR1 LGHDT, CDR2 YNNKEL (reference sequence). The CDR3 spans 15 residues.

This CDR3 is CATRVTGDNAEAFF. The CDR3 region has the DNA TGTGCCACCAGAGTCACAGGGGATAACGCTGAAGCTTTCTTT. J is TRBJ1-1 and V is TRBV15; 7 nucleotides agree with TRBD1. Germline V gives CDR1 LNHNV, CDR2 YYDKDF (reference sequence). This CDR3 comprises 14 residues. Trimming took 6 bases from V and 6 from J; bases not matched to a gene: 10.

The sample holds a few counts of this clonotype. V usage is TRBV4-3 and J usage is TRBJ2-1; 9 positions match TRBD1. This CDR3 region has 16 residues. Germline loops: CDR1 LGHNA, CDR2 YSLEER. Trimming cost V 1 base and J 13 bases; bases outside gene matches: 14. CDR3 DNA: TGCGCCAGCAGCCAAGCGTCGACAGGGGGTCAAGAGACCCAGTTCTTC. It translates to CASSQASTGGQETQFF.

This clonotype showed up just a few times. The rearrangement joins TRBV4-3 to TRBJ2-1, with no clear D. The CDR3 extends over 13 amino acids. Germline V gives CDR1 LGHNA, CDR2 YSLEER. Trimming stripped 0 bases from V and 8 bases from J, with 8 bases between. CDR3 in DNA: TGCGCCAGCAGCCAAGAGTTGACCTATGAGCAGTTCTTC. This codes for CASSQELTYEQFF.